Detailed here is one T cell receptor (beta chain). Which antigen it targets is not known. No qualities accompany the bases; no much larger clone lies one base away. The cysteine opens and the phenylalanine closes a CDR3 of 14 amino acids. The entry retains the CDR3 DNA only, 42 bases that are in frame from base 1. The germline V gene yields SGHTA for CDR1 and FQGNSA for CDR2. V is cut back by 3 bases and J by 3 bases, with 5 bases in the junction unmatched. This record belongs to a study of control samples from healthy donors and cancer patients (dated by TCRdb to the early 2020s). Library method: the immunoSEQ multiplex PCR assay. TCRdb's version of the immuneACCESS table is confined to in-frame rearrangements and falls short of the full clone set. An unresolved V gene accounts for under half of the shortfall where checked; the remainder is of unknown origin. In all, the sample holds fewer than 200,000 clones, and about 94% of those were seen once. The top ten constitute about 15% of the sample.

Sequenced input: PBMCs. The sequence links TRBV7-2 to TRBJ2-7, with 7 middle bases fitting TRBD1. This receptor was taken from a man aged 60-69 years with colorectal cancer. The CDR3 has the sequence CASSFRNRGYEQYF. The base sequence is TGTGCCAGCAGCTTCCGGAACAGGGGCTACGAGCAGTACTTC.